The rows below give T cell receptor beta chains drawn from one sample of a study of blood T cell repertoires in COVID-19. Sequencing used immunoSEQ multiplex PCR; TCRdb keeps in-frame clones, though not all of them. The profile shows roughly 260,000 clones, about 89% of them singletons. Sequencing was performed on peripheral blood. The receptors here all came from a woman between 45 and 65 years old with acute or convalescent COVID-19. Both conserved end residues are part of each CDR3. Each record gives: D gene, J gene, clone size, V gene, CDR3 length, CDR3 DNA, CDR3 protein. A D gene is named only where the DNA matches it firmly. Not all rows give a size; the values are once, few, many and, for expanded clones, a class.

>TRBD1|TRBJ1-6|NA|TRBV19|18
TGTGCCAGTCGGCGGGGACAGGGGGCGAGCTCCTATAATTCACCCCTCCACTTT
CASRRGQGASSYNSPLHF
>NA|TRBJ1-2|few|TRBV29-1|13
TGCAGCGTTCACAGGGAGTCGAACTATGGCTACACCTTC
CSVHRESNYGYTF
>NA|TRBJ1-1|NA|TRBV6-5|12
TGTGCCAGCAGTTACCGGTCTGGGCTAGCTTTCTTT
CASSYRSGLAFF
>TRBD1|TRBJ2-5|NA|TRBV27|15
TGTGCCAGCAGTCAACCGGGACAGGGCTTGGTGACCCAGTACTTC
CASSQPGQGLVTQYF
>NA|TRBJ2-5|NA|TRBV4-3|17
TGCGCCAGCAGCCAAGATTTCACCAAGGGGGTTCAAGAGACCCAGTACTTC
CASSQDFTKGVQETQYF
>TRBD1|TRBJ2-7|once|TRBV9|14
TGTGCCAGCAGCGTGCGACAGGGGAACGACGAGCAGTACTTC
CASSVRQGNDEQYF
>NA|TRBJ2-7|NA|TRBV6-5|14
TGTGCCAGCAGTCGTAGGCAGGGCCCCTACGAGCAGTACTTC
CASSRRQGPYEQYF
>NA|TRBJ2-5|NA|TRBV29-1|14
TGCAGCGTTGAAGACAGGGAAGGCTCGGAGACCCAGTACTTC
CSVEDREGSETQYF
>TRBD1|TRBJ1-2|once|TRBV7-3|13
TGTGCCAGCAGCTTGGGACAGGACTATGGCTACACCTTC
CASSLGQDYGYTF
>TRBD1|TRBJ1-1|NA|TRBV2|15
TGTGCCAGCAGTGACGGAAGCAGGGGGAGAACTGAAGCTTTCTTT
CASSDGSRGRTEAFF
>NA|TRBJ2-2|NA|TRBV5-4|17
TGTGCCAGCAGCGCTCACTTCAGACAGACCAACACCGGGGAGCTGTTTTTT
CASSAHFRQTNTGELFF
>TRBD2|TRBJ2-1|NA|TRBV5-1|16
TGCGCCAGCAGCGGAAGACTAGCGGGAATGTTGAATGAGCAGTTCTTC
CASSGRLAGMLNEQFF
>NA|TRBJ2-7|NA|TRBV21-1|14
TGTGCCAGCAGCGGGCGACGGCAAAACTACGAGCAGTACTTC
CASSGRRQNYEQYF
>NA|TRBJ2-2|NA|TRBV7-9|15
TGTGCCAGCAGCTTAGCGAGTCCGAACACCGGGGAGCTGTTTTTT
CASSLASPNTGELFF
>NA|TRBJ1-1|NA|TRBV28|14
TGTGCCAGCGGCCCCGGCGGGGCGAACACTGAAGCTTTCTTT
CASGPGGANTEAFF
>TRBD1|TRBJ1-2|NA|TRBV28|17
TGTGCCAGCAGTCTAGCCACTGGGACAGGGGGCATCTATGGCTACACCTTC
CASSLATGTGGIYGYTF
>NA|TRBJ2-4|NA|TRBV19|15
TGTGCCAGTAGTATATCCCCATCCGGGATCGTCATTCAGTACTTC
CASSISPSGIVIQYF
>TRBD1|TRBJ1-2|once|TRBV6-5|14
TGTGCCAGCAGTTACGGGACAGGGGGCTATGGCTACACCTTC
CASSYGTGGYGYTF
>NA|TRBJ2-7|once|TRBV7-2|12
TGTGCCAGCAGCCACGGGAGTTACGAGCAGTACTTC
CASSHGSYEQYF
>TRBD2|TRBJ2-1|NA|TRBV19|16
TGTGCCAGTAGTAAGAAGGGACTAGCGGGCTACAATGAGCAGTTCTTC
CASSKKGLAGYNEQFF
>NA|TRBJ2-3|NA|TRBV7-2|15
TGTGCCAGCAGTCCAAATAGAGGCACTGGAGATACGCAGTATTTT
CASSPNRGTGDTQYF
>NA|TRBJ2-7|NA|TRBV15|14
TGTGCCACCAGCAGAGATCGAATCCCCCGGGAGCAGTACTTC
CATSRDRIPREQYF
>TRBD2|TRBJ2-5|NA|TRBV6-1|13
TGTGCCAGCAGTGAACTAGCGGAAGAGACCCAGTACTTC
CASSELAEETQYF
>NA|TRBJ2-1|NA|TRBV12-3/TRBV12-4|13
TGTGCCAGCACCGGGTGGTCCTACAATGAGCAGTTCTTC
CASTGWSYNEQFF
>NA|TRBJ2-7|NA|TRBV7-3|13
TGTGCCAGCAGCCCCGGACAGCGCGGCGAGCAGTACTTC
CASSPGQRGEQYF
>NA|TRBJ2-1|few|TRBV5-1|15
TGCGCCAGCAGCGATCAAGGAGGGCCTGTTGCTGAGCAGTTCTTC
CASSDQGGPVAEQFF
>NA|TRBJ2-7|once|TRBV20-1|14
TGCAGTGCTAGTGGTGGCGGGATCTCCTACGAGCAGTACTTC
CSASGGGISYEQYF
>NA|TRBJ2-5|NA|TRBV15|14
TGTGCCACCAGCAGAGCTGGACTTTTGGAGACCCAGTACTTC
CATSRAGLLETQYF
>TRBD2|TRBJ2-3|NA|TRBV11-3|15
TGTGCCAGCAGCTTAGATAGCGGGAGAGTGGATACGCAGTATTTT
CASSLDSGRVDTQYF
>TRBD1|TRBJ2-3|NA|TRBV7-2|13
TGTGCCAGCAGCGCCGACAGGGGAGATACGCAGTATTTT
CASSADRGDTQYF
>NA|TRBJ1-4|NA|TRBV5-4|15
TGTGCCAGCAGCCCAAGGGGGGGGCGCAGTGAAAAACTGTTTTTT
CASSPRGGRSEKLFF
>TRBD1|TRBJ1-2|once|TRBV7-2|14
TGTGCCAGCACCCGGACAGGGTCGGGCTATGGCTACACCTTC
CASTRTGSGYGYTF
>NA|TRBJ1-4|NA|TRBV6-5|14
TGTGCCAGCAGTTACACCGGGAGCAACGGAAAACTGTTTTTT
CASSYTGSNGKLFF
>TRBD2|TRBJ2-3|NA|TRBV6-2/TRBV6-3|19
TGTGCCAGCAGTTACGTAGCGGGAGAGGCGTCGGGTAGCACAGATACGCAGTATTTT
CASSYVAGEASGSTDTQYF
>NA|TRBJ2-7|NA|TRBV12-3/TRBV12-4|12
TGTGCCAGCGGTGTAGGGGAGACGGAGCAGTACTTC
CASGVGETEQYF
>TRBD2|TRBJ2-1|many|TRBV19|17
TGTGCCAGTAGTCCCCCGGGACTAGCTGATGACTGGAGTGAGCAGTTCTTC
CASSPPGLADDWSEQFF
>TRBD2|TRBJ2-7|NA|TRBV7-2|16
TGTGCCAGCAGCTTAGCGGGTAGCGGGAGGATGAACGAGCAGTACTTC
CASSLAGSGRMNEQYF
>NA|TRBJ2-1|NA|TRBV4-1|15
TGCGCCAGCAGCCAAGGTGCGGGGAGTTACAATGAGCAGTTCTTC
CASSQGAGSYNEQFF
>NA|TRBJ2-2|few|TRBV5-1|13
TGCGCCAGCCGCCCCACAAGCACCGGGGAGCTGTTTTTT
CASRPTSTGELFF
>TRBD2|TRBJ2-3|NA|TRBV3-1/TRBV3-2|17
TGTGCCAGCAGCCCAGGACTAGCGGGAGGGTACACAGATACGCAGTATTTT
CASSPGLAGGYTDTQYF
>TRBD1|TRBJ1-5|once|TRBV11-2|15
TGTGCCAGCAGCCTAGGGACAGGGGCCAATCAGCCCCAGCATTTT
CASSLGTGANQPQHF
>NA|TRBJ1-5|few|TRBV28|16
TGTGCCAGCACAGTTCAGGGGATGGTTAGCAATCAGCCCCAGCATTTT
CASTVQGMVSNQPQHF
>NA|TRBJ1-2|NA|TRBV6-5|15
TGTGCCAGCAGTTACTCGTCGATAGGGGTCTATGGCTACACCTTC
CASSYSSIGVYGYTF
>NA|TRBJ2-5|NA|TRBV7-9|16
TGTGCCAGCAGCTTATCGCTCGCGCTGCTCGCGGAGACCCAGTACTTC
CASSLSLALLAETQYF
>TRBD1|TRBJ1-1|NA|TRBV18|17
TGTGCCAGCGCCCCGCGGGGACAGGGGCTCTCAAACACTGAAGCTTTCTTT
CASAPRGQGLSNTEAFF
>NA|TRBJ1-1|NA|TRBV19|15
TGTGCCAGTAGTATAGATTTTCCGCAGGCGCCGGCAGCTTTCTTT
CASSIDFPQAPAAFF